These T cell receptor beta chains were read from a single sample in a study of T cells in Graves' hyperthyroidism and ophthalmopathy. MiXCR, applied by TCRdb to the multiplex PCR reads, yields one record per CDR3 protein. The profile covers around 290,000 distinct CDR3 sequences, with 10% to 15% appearing a single time and 7.5% to 8% taken by the ten largest. Sequencing was performed on blood. These receptors were obtained from a young woman with Graves' hyperthyroidism that later progressed to Graves' ophthalmopathy. Each CDR3 is given with its conserved first and last residue. The D gene is left open where the match is weak. The size of a clone is reported for some rows only, either as once, few or many, or as a class for expanded clones.

size	V	J	D	CDR3	DNA
.	TRBV19	TRBJ2-5	TRBD2	CASSHLAGQETQYF	TGTGCCAGTAGCCACCTAGCGGGACAAGAGACCCAGTACTTC
many	TRBV29-1	TRBJ2-5	.	CSAGEFETQYF	TGCAGCGCCGGAGAATTCGAGACCCAGTACTTC
many	TRBV7-9	TRBJ2-7	.	CASSHGTLTEQYF	TGTGCCAGCAGCCACGGGACTCTGACTGAGCAGTACTTC
.	TRBV5-1	TRBJ2-2	TRBD2	CASSGLAGSTGELFF	TGCGCCAGCAGCGGACTAGCGGGGTCCACCGGGGAGCTGTTTTTT
few	TRBV4-1	TRBJ2-3	.	CASSQPLHTDTQYF	TGCGCCAGCAGCCAACCACTGCACACAGATACGCAGTATTTT
.	TRBV6-1	TRBJ1-5	TRBD1	CAGNTYEGASNQPQHF	TGTGCCGGCAATACATATGAGGGGGCTAGCAATCAGCCCCAGCATTTT
many	TRBV29-1	TRBJ2-7	.	CSVLTAGFYGEQYF	TGCAGCGTTCTAACCGCCGGGTTCTACGGCGAGCAGTACTTC
many	TRBV29-1	TRBJ2-7	TRBD1	CSVEAPGTGGGEQYF	TGCAGCGTTGAAGCACCCGGGACAGGGGGCGGCGAGCAGTACTTC
.	TRBV6-2/TRBV6-3	TRBJ2-1	TRBD2	CASSVTSGAYNEQFF	TGTGCCAGCAGTGTTACTAGCGGGGCATACAATGAGCAGTTCTTC
.	TRBV5-4	TRBJ2-3	.	CASSPEGDTQYF	TGTGCCAGCAGCCCCGAGGGAGATACGCAGTATTTT
many	TRBV2	TRBJ2-6	.	CASSVGGANVLTF	TGTGCCAGCAGTGTAGGGGGGGCCAACGTCCTGACTTTC
many	TRBV7-2	TRBJ2-1	.	CASSSPNRYSSYNEQFF	TGTGCCAGCAGCTCCCCTAACAGGTATAGCTCCTACAATGAGCAGTTCTTC
many	TRBV27	TRBJ2-1	TRBD2	CASSHLVGQRDLNNEQFF	TGTGCCAGCAGCCACCTGGTGGGGCAGCGGGACCTCAACAATGAGCAGTTCTTC
many	TRBV20-1	TRBJ2-3	.	CSARARVSTDTQYF	TGCAGTGCTAGAGCGCGAGTAAGCACAGATACGCAGTATTTT
few	TRBV19	TRBJ1-6	.	CASSIVGLNSPLHF	TGTGCCAGTAGTATCGTTGGTCTAAATTCACCCCTCCACTTT
many	TRBV7-9	TRBJ2-7	TRBD2	CASSPHRVSGVYEQYF	TGTGCCAGCAGCCCCCATCGGGTTAGCGGGGTATACGAGCAGTACTTC
.	TRBV19	TRBJ1-1	TRBD1	CASSIAGGTGYAFF	TGTGCCAGTAGTATAGCCGGAGGGACAGGGTACGCTTTCTTT
many	TRBV28	TRBJ2-7	.	CASSVRVSYEQYF	TGTGCCAGCAGCGTGCGGGTCTCCTACGAGCAGTACTTC
.	TRBV6-5	TRBJ1-3	.	CASSYSTQPSSGNTIYF	TGTGCCAGCAGTTACTCGACGCAGCCGAGCTCTGGAAACACCATATATTTT
once	TRBV20-1	TRBJ2-3	.	CSARDVRDPTDTQYF	TGCAGTGCTAGAGATGTCAGGGATCCCACAGATACGCAGTATTTT
many	TRBV28	TRBJ2-1	TRBD2	CASSSISGRSLREQFF	TGTGCCAGCAGTTCGATTAGCGGGAGGTCACTCAGGGAGCAGTTCTTC
many	TRBV18	TRBJ2-7	.	CASSPQEGSYEQYF	TGTGCCAGCTCACCACAGGAGGGGTCGTACGAGCAGTACTTC
many	TRBV5-1	TRBJ2-5	.	CASSPWTAQETQYF	TGCGCCAGCAGCCCCTGGACAGCCCAAGAGACCCAGTACTTC
many	TRBV6-1	TRBJ1-2	.	CASRATGMFGYGYTF	TGTGCCAGCAGGGCGACAGGAATGTTCGGCTATGGCTACACCTTC
many	TRBV5-1	TRBJ2-1	TRBD1	CASSPGGTGSGEQFF	TGCGCCAGCAGCCCAGGGGGGACAGGGTCGGGTGAGCAGTTCTTC
many	TRBV6-1	TRBJ1-4	TRBD1	CASSPRDRVHSATNEKLFF	TGTGCCAGCAGTCCCCGGGACAGGGTGCATTCCGCAACTAATGAAAAACTGTTTTTT
.	TRBV19	TRBJ1-5	.	CASTRGGNNQPQHF	TGTGCCAGTACGCGTGGGGGGAACAATCAGCCCCAGCATTTT
many	TRBV7-2	TRBJ1-2	.	CASSPLGLGGYTF	TGTGCCAGCAGCCCCCTGGGGTTAGGCGGCTACACCTTC
many	TRBV20-1	TRBJ2-5	TRBD2	CSAARTSGQETQYF	TGCAGTGCTGCCCGGACTAGCGGGCAAGAGACCCAGTACTTC
few	TRBV19	TRBJ2-2	.	CASSKFPLQGTGELFF	TGTGCCAGTAGTAAGTTCCCTTTACAGGGAACCGGGGAGCTGTTTTTT
many	TRBV2	TRBJ2-2	TRBD1	CASSSPGQGAITGELFF	TGTGCCAGCAGTTCACCGGGACAGGGGGCGATCACCGGGGAGCTGTTTTTT
many	TRBV18	TRBJ2-6	.	CASSPSGMTGANVLTF	TGTGCCAGCTCACCCTCCGGGATGACTGGGGCCAACGTCCTGACTTTC
many	TRBV28	TRBJ2-7	.	CASCPGAGPYEQYF	TGTGCCAGTTGCCCCGGGGCAGGGCCCTACGAGCAGTACTTC
many	TRBV3-1	TRBJ1-3	.	CATSQGRAGNTIYF	TGTGCCACCAGCCAGGGGCGAGCTGGAAACACCATATATTTT
many	TRBV11-1	TRBJ2-1	.	CASSLYIDEQFF	TGTGCCAGCAGCTTATATATCGATGAGCAGTTCTTC
.	TRBV7-3	TRBJ2-1	TRBD2	CASSSRGLAGSSYNEQFF	TGTGCCAGCAGCTCCCGCGGACTAGCGGGGAGCTCCTACAATGAGCAGTTCTTC
.	TRBV19	TRBJ2-7	.	CASKRTASSYEQYF	TGTGCCTCAAAGCGGACGGCCAGCTCCTACGAGCAGTACTTC
many	TRBV29-1	TRBJ2-7	TRBD2	CSVERERGEQYF	TGCAGCGTTGAGCGGGAGCGTGGCGAGCAGTACTTC
many	TRBV27	TRBJ2-5	TRBD1	CASSLSLSGTGGSETQYF	TGTGCCAGCAGTTTATCCCTTTCCGGGACAGGGGGCTCGGAGACCCAGTACTTC
.	TRBV7-9	TRBJ1-1	.	CASSPPLTGRVVEAFF	TGTGCCAGCAGCCCACCCCTAACAGGGAGAGTTGTTGAAGCTTTCTTT
.	TRBV18	TRBJ2-7	TRBD2	CASSPGTSGSYEQYF	TGTGCCAGCTCACCTGGGACTAGCGGGAGTTACGAGCAGTACTTC
many	TRBV28	TRBJ2-7	TRBD2	CASNSGSSYEQYF	TGTGCCAGCAACAGCGGGAGCTCCTACGAGCAGTACTTC
many	TRBV27	TRBJ2-3	.	CASSFLSPRGPDTQYF	TGTGCCAGCAGTTTCCTCTCCCCCCGGGGTCCGGATACGCAGTATTTT
many	TRBV27	TRBJ2-1	TRBD2	CASSLAGEVNEQFF	TGTGCCAGCAGTTTAGCGGGAGAAGTCAATGAGCAGTTCTTC
many	TRBV6-2/TRBV6-3	TRBJ2-5	.	CASSYRTPQETQYF	TGTGCCAGCAGTTACAGGACGCCGCAAGAGACCCAGTACTTC
many	TRBV27	TRBJ2-2	TRBD2	CASSLGGRDAGELFF	TGTGCCAGCAGTTTGGGCGGGAGGGACGCCGGGGAGCTGTTTTTT
.	TRBV2	TRBJ2-5	.	CASSDPHSVGTQYF	TGTGCCAGCAGTGATCCTCATTCCGTCGGGACCCAGTACTTC
few	TRBV9	TRBJ2-2	.	CASSWDIYTGELFF	TGTGCCAGCAGCTGGGACATCTACACCGGGGAGCTGTTTTTT
many	TRBV2	TRBJ1-5	.	CASSEAQGNQPQHF	TGTGCCAGCAGTGAAGCCCAGGGGAATCAGCCCCAGCATTTT
many	TRBV2	TRBJ2-5	TRBD2	CARGLAGVETQYF	TGTGCCAGGGGACTAGCGGGAGTTGAGACCCAGTACTTC
many	TRBV24-1	TRBJ2-2	.	CATSAGTTNTGELFF	TGTGCCACCAGTGCTGGGACCACTAACACCGGGGAGCTGTTTTTT
.	TRBV19	TRBJ1-5	.	CASSPNGLSNQPQHF	TGTGCCAGTAGTCCAAACGGACTGAGCAATCAGCCCCAGCATTTT
many	TRBV7-8	TRBJ1-3	.	CASSLAHGRDTIYF	TGTGCCAGCAGCTTAGCGCATGGGAGGGACACCATATATTTT
.	TRBV10-3	TRBJ2-1	TRBD2	CAISAGTSGLKAQFF	TGTGCCATCAGTGCAGGGACTAGCGGTCTCAAGGCCCAGTTCTTC
many	TRBV12-3/TRBV12-4	TRBJ2-7	TRBD2	CASSPGTSHYEQYF	TGTGCCAGCAGCCCAGGGACTAGTCACTACGAGCAGTACTTC